A selection of T cell receptor beta chains follows, all from one sample in a study of blood T cell repertoires in COVID-19. The protocol was immunoSEQ multiplex PCR, while the TCRdb copy is restricted to in-frame clones and leaves out a portion. This table holds just under 350,000 clones, around nine tenths found once. The specimen was peripheral blood. The source is a woman in her 70s with COVID-19, enrolled during active disease. CDR3s include the opening cysteine and the closing phenylalanine or tryptophan. A D gene is named only where the DNA matches it firmly. Expanded clones get a size class; other rows say once, few or many, or leave the size out.

j_gene: TRBJ2-5
abundance: NA
v_gene: TRBV9
len: 14
d_gene: NA
CDR3aa: CASSVEFPGETQYF
CDR3nt: TGTGCCAGCAGCGTAGAGTTTCCCGGGGAGACCCAGTACTTC

j_gene: TRBJ1-5
abundance: NA
v_gene: TRBV2
len: 14
d_gene: TRBD1
CDR3aa: CASQGQLSNQPQHF
CDR3nt: TGTGCCTCTCAGGGACAGCTCAGCAATCAGCCCCAGCATTTT

j_gene: TRBJ2-7
abundance: NA
v_gene: TRBV27
len: 15
d_gene: NA
CDR3aa: CASSPGAGGIYEQYF
CDR3nt: TGTGCCAGTAGTCCGGGGGCAGGGGGAATCTACGAGCAGTACTTC

j_gene: TRBJ2-7
abundance: NA
v_gene: TRBV5-8
len: 15
d_gene: NA
CDR3aa: CASSLHGGGHYEQYF
CDR3nt: TGTGCCAGCAGCTTGCACGGCGGAGGGCACTACGAGCAGTACTTC

j_gene: TRBJ1-2
abundance: NA
v_gene: TRBV7-2
len: 12
d_gene: NA
CDR3aa: CASRPWGRGYTF
CDR3nt: TGTGCCAGCAGGCCCTGGGGGAGGGGCTACACCTTC

j_gene: TRBJ1-2
abundance: NA
v_gene: TRBV5-5
len: 12
d_gene: NA
CDR3aa: CASSHGAGGYTF
CDR3nt: TGTGCCAGCAGCCATGGCGCGGGTGGCTACACCTTC

j_gene: TRBJ1-3
abundance: NA
v_gene: TRBV7-3
len: 16
d_gene: NA
CDR3aa: CASSLTGEASGNTIYF
CDR3nt: TGTGCCAGCAGCTTAACAGGGGAAGCCTCTGGAAACACCATATATTTT

j_gene: TRBJ2-3
abundance: once
v_gene: TRBV9
len: 17
d_gene: NA
CDR3aa: CASSVGGGATSTDTQYF
CDR3nt: TGTGCCAGCAGCGTAGGTGGGGGGGCCACTAGCACAGATACGCAGTATTTT

j_gene: TRBJ1-5
abundance: NA
v_gene: TRBV3-1/TRBV3-2
len: 15
d_gene: NA
CDR3aa: CASSQDRGGAWPQHF
CDR3nt: TGTGCCAGCAGCCAAGATCGGGGGGGCGCGTGGCCCCAGCATTTT

j_gene: TRBJ1-2
abundance: NA
v_gene: TRBV18
len: 12
d_gene: NA
CDR3aa: CASSQDSLGYTF
CDR3nt: TGTGCCAGCTCACAGGACAGCCTAGGCTACACCTTC

j_gene: TRBJ1-5
abundance: NA
v_gene: TRBV19
len: 14
d_gene: NA
CDR3aa: CASSISGGNQPQHF
CDR3nt: TGTGCCAGTAGTATATCAGGGGGCAATCAGCCCCAGCATTTT

j_gene: TRBJ1-1
abundance: few
v_gene: TRBV18
len: 14
d_gene: NA
CDR3aa: CASSPRQLNTEAFF
CDR3nt: TGTGCCAGCTCACCTCGACAGTTGAACACTGAAGCTTTCTTT

j_gene: TRBJ2-3
abundance: once
v_gene: TRBV2
len: 14
d_gene: NA
CDR3aa: CASGGRGTTDTQYF
CDR3nt: TGTGCCAGCGGAGGTAGGGGGACCACAGATACGCAGTATTTT

j_gene: TRBJ1-2
abundance: NA
v_gene: TRBV13
len: 15
d_gene: TRBD1
CDR3aa: CASSSGQGTNYGYTF
CDR3nt: TGTGCCAGCAGCTCGGGACAGGGGACTAACTATGGCTACACCTTC

j_gene: TRBJ2-7
abundance: NA
v_gene: TRBV4-1
len: 14
d_gene: NA
CDR3aa: CASSQEGLLEGQYF
CDR3nt: TGCGCCAGCAGCCAAGAGGGCCTCTTAGAGGGGCAGTACTTC

j_gene: TRBJ1-2
abundance: once
v_gene: TRBV27
len: 16
d_gene: NA
CDR3aa: CASSLSSDRNVKGYTF
CDR3nt: TGTGCCAGCAGTCTCTCCAGCGACAGGAATGTGAAAGGCTACACCTTC

j_gene: TRBJ2-7
abundance: NA
v_gene: TRBV6-5
len: 16
d_gene: TRBD1
CDR3aa: CASSSLTGGVSHEQYF
CDR3nt: TGTGCCAGCAGTTCACTGACAGGGGGTGTGTCCCACGAGCAGTACTTC

j_gene: TRBJ1-1
abundance: NA
v_gene: TRBV3-1/TRBV3-2
len: 13
d_gene: TRBD1
CDR3aa: CASTLTGETEAFF
CDR3nt: TGTGCCAGCACCCTGACAGGGGAAACTGAAGCTTTCTTT

j_gene: TRBJ1-2
abundance: NA
v_gene: TRBV5-4
len: 12
d_gene: NA
CDR3aa: CASTRGNYGYTF
CDR3nt: TGTGCCAGCACAAGAGGGAACTATGGCTACACCTTC

j_gene: TRBJ2-1
abundance: NA
v_gene: TRBV9
len: 15
d_gene: TRBD2
CDR3aa: CASSGRLAGMNEQFF
CDR3nt: TGTGCCAGCAGCGGAAGACTAGCGGGGATGAATGAGCAGTTCTTC